This T cell receptor beta chain was obtained from a study of beta chain features in type 1 diabetes. About the study: Cell yields, gender and age were comparable in patients and healthy donors.

V lost 0 bases to trimming and J lost 4 bases, with 8 bases between them. This CDR3 has 14 amino acids. Germline V gives CDR1 LNHNV, CDR2 YYDKDF (reference sequence). With regard to this clone: The antigen is unknown.

Expressed TCRB transcripts got sequenced, as all isolated RNA was reverse transcribed. Assay used: immunoSEQ multiplex PCR; TCRdb lists only in-frame clones, some missing. This table has 150,000 or so clones, approximately 10% appearing once. Cell sorting via CD45RO/CCR7/CD25/CD127/CD95/CD27 was performed to obtain CD4+ naive, central memory, regulatory and stem cell-like memory cells. Whole-study results and caveats: When cDNA is sequenced, cells with high TCR expression could be over-represented. There were fewer insertions and more deletions at the VDJ junctions of type 1 diabetes patients.

The receptor comes from a man aged 18 to 35 in good health. Sequencing was carried out using central memory CD4+ T cells from blood. The chain carries TRBV15 and TRBJ2-3, with D unresolved. The CDR3 DNA is TGTGCCACCAGCAGAGATCCCGGGTCAGATACGCAGTATTTT. Amino acids: CATSRDPGSDTQYF.